These T cell receptor beta chains were read from a single sample in a study of blood T cell repertoires in COVID-19. Method: immunoSEQ multiplex PCR; TCRdb's copy keeps in-frame clones and lacks some. The table lists 200,000 to 250,000 clones, about 83% of them singletons. The sample taken for sequencing was peripheral blood. The receptors were gathered from a man aged 25 to 40 who had recovered from COVID-19. Each CDR3 is given with its conserved first and last residue. The order of the fields is V gene, J gene, D gene, clone size, CDR3 DNA, CDR3 protein. D genes are given only for firm matches. Not all rows give a size; the values are once, few, many and, for expanded clones, a class.

TRBV7-2	TRBJ1-2	.	.	TGTGCCAGCAGCTTGGTTGGGGGGAAGGAGTATGGCTACACCTTC	CASSLVGGKEYGYTF
TRBV3-1/TRBV3-2	TRBJ1-2	.	.	TGTGCCAGCAGCCCATTGACGGGGGTTGGCTACACCTTC	CASSPLTGVGYTF
TRBV11-2	TRBJ1-6	.	.	TGTGCCAGCAGCTTAGCTTTCCACGCGCAGGGCAATTCACCCCTCCACTTT	CASSLAFHAQGNSPLHF
TRBV7-7	TRBJ2-1	.	.	TGTGCCAGCAGCTCCCGTGCCGGTAATTCCTACAATGAGCAGTTCTTC	CASSSRAGNSYNEQFF
TRBV11-2	TRBJ2-1	TRBD2	few	TGTGCCAGCAGCCGGGGGGTATCCTACAATGAGCAGTTCTTC	CASSRGVSYNEQFF
TRBV7-8	TRBJ2-3	.	.	TGTGCCAGCAGCTTACGGCCGGGGGATACGCAGTATTTT	CASSLRPGDTQYF
TRBV14	TRBJ1-1	.	few	TGTGCCAGCAGCCAAGACAGTCCCCTAAGGGGAGCTTTCTTT	CASSQDSPLRGAFF
TRBV12-3/TRBV12-4	TRBJ2-2	.	.	TGTGCCAGCAGCATGACCGGGGAGCTGTTTTTT	CASSMTGELFF
TRBV10-1	TRBJ2-3	TRBD1	.	TGCGCCAGCAGTGGGGACAGGGGGGTCGGAGATACGCAGTATTTT	CASSGDRGVGDTQYF
TRBV12-5	TRBJ2-1	.	few	TGTGCTAGTGGTTGGACGGACAGCAATGAGCAGTTCTTC	CASGWTDSNEQFF
TRBV10-3	TRBJ1-5	.	.	TGTGCCATCAGTGAGTCTACAGGGTCTGTAAAACCCCAGCATTTT	CAISESTGSVKPQHF
TRBV11-2	TRBJ2-2	.	.	TGTGCCAGCAGACCTACAGGGCAGAACACCGGGGAGCTGTTTTTT	CASRPTGQNTGELFF
TRBV2	TRBJ2-7	TRBD2	.	TGTGCCAGCAGTGAAAGTAGCGGGGGGGCCTCGACCTACGAGCAGTACTTC	CASSESSGGASTYEQYF
TRBV6-5	TRBJ1-5	.	.	TGTGCCAGCCGAGGAGGTTCTAGCAATCAGCCCCAGCATTTT	CASRGGSSNQPQHF
TRBV6-5	TRBJ1-1	.	.	TGTGCCAGCAGCTGGGGGGTGAACACTGAAGCTTTCTTT	CASSWGVNTEAFF
TRBV5-1	TRBJ2-7	TRBD2	once	TGCGCCAGCAGCCCGCAGCCCGCAGCTAGCGGGGGTCCCTACGAGCAGTACTTC	CASSPQPAASGGPYEQYF
TRBV6-6	TRBJ2-2	TRBD1	many	TGTGCCAGCAGCGGACAGGGAAACACCGGGGAGCTGTTTTTT	CASSGQGNTGELFF
TRBV7-9	TRBJ2-1	.	.	TGTGCCAGCAGCCCGCGGGGAGGTTGGGATGAGCAGTTCTTC	CASSPRGGWDEQFF
TRBV19	TRBJ1-2	TRBD1	.	TGTGCCAGTAGCGAACAGGGGACCTATGGCTACACCTTC	CASSEQGTYGYTF
TRBV3-1/TRBV3-2	TRBJ1-3	.	.	TGTGCCAGCAGCCAGGGGAGAAGGCCCGGAACAAACACCATATATTTT	CASSQGRRPGTNTIYF
TRBV27	TRBJ1-4	.	.	TGTGCCAGCAGTTTACAAGGGGTAGGGGAAAAACTGTTTTTT	CASSLQGVGEKLFF
TRBV11-2	TRBJ1-4	.	.	TGTGCCAGCAGCCCTACTCCAGGCTTTGGGGAAAAACTGTTTTTT	CASSPTPGFGEKLFF
TRBV5-8	TRBJ1-1	.	.	TGTGCCAGCAGTCATGACCCCAGCGGCGGGAACACTGAAGCTTTCTTT	CASSHDPSGGNTEAFF
TRBV19	TRBJ2-1	.	once	TGTGCCAGTAGTATAGACTTGGGGGGAAATGAGCAGTTCTTC	CASSIDLGGNEQFF
TRBV6-5	TRBJ2-7	TRBD2	.	TGTGCCAGCACTACCCAAGGGGCGGGGGAGGAGTACTTC	CASTTQGAGEEYF
TRBV5-1	TRBJ1-1	.	.	TGCGCCAGCAGTCCTGATACTTTGAACACTGAAGCTTTCTTT	CASSPDTLNTEAFF
TRBV4-1	TRBJ1-5	.	.	TGCGCCAGCAGCCAAGGACTCAGGGGCGGCTTGGATCAGCCCCAGCATTTT	CASSQGLRGGLDQPQHF
TRBV20-1	TRBJ1-2	.	.	TGCAGTGCTAGTCGAGTAAACTATGGCTACACCTTC	CSASRVNYGYTF
TRBV19	TRBJ2-1	.	.	TGTGCCAGTAGTATAGATCCCAGGAAAGAGCAGTTCTTC	CASSIDPRKEQFF
TRBV7-9	TRBJ1-2	.	.	TGTGCCAGCAGCTTAGCGATACAGGCCCGTGGCTACACCTTC	CASSLAIQARGYTF
TRBV3-1/TRBV3-2	TRBJ1-6	.	.	TGTGCCAGCAGCCACCGCCAGTCAAATTCACCCCTCCACTTT	CASSHRQSNSPLHF
TRBV7-2	TRBJ2-1	TRBD1	.	TGTGCCAGCAGCTTAGCGTTTCCGGGACAGGGTGTCAATGAGCAGTTCTTC	CASSLAFPGQGVNEQFF